This T cell receptor beta chain was observed in a study of shared clonotypes between healthy human individuals. TCRdb's table, derived via immunoSEQ multiplex PCR, lists solely in-frame clones and lacks some. Among 1,400,000 or so clones listed, about 98.5% were seen once. General study results and limits: Between several donors, naive CD4 clonotypes were shared at a level of around 5.1%.

On this clone itself: Its antigen is currently unknown.

Sequencing input: naive CD4+ T cells sorted from blood. The subset was: CD45RA+ positively selected. This TCR derives from a man under 40 in good health.

The DNA for the CDR3 is TGTGCCAGCAGCCGTCCCGGGACAGGAACCTCTGGAAACACCATATATTTT. Amino acid sequence: CASSRPGTGTSGNTIYF. The rearrangement joins TRBV7-9 to TRBJ1-3; 8 nucleotides match TRBD1. Trimming at V came to 5 bases and at J to 0 bases, leaving 9 bases not matched to a gene. This CDR3 has 17 residues. The germline gives CDR1 SEHNR, CDR2 FQNEAQ (reference sequence).